This TCR beta chain was sequenced in a study of Graves' ophthalmopathy and Graves' hyperthyroidism. This clonotype was detected ten times or more. Amplification of the TCR beta CDR3 regions used RNA transcripts (as template). Second-round multiplex PCR came after first-round RT-PCR with HTBI primers. One entry per CDR3 protein results from TCRdb running MiXCR on the multiplex PCR reads. The table has approximately 540,000 distinct CDR3 sequences, approximately 35% seen once; the top ten hold around 4%. CDR3 length: 14 amino acids. Trimming cost V 4 bases and J 3 bases, with 16 bases left between them. Germline values: CDR1 SQVTM, CDR2 ANQGSEA.

The source of this sequence is an adult man with Graves' hyperthyroidism. V usage is TRBV29-1 and J usage is TRBJ2-7, with D perhaps TRBD1 (5 bases). The specimen was peripheral blood or thyroid tissue (not recorded which). CDR3 amino acids: CSVAGTGANYEQYF. CDR3 nucleotide sequence: TGCAGCGTTGCCGGAACAGGCGCGAACTACGAGCAGTACTTC.